The clone carrying this T cell receptor (beta chain) occurred a few times. Its antigen is undetermined. This entry comes from a study of cytotoxic CD8 clonotypes in ibrutinib-treated CLL. Study in general: Outcomes included roughly 24 partial and 2 complete responses; after median about 68 months, approximately 14 stayed remitted and roughly twelve progressed.

The CDR3 extends over 16 amino acids. The V gene end was trimmed by 6 bases and the J gene end by 7 bases; junction bases not matched to a gene: 10. CDR1 is SNHLY and CDR2 is FYNNEI in the germline V gene. General study results and limits: Among the clonotypes, public ones were uncommon and contracted or held stable on treatment.

Depth targeted 1 in 200,000 to 1 in 1 million T cells, averaging roughly 9.3x coverage per clonotype. TCRdb keeps only in-frame clones here, not all; method: immunoSEQ multiplex PCR. This sample carries approximately 130,000 clones, around four fifths of them seen once, and the ten largest clones take about 3.5%. The sequence was obtained from a human donor with chronic lymphocytic leukemia. The V gene is TRBV2, the J gene TRBJ1-4, with 11 nucleotides matching TRBD1. Here the sequenced sample was PBMCs, taken after 24 months of ibrutinib treatment. The DNA of the CDR3 is TGTGCCAGCAGCCCCGGGACAGGGGGAATTGGTGAAAAACTGTTTTTT. Residues: CASSPGTGGIGEKLFF.